The rows below give T cell receptor beta chains drawn from one sample of a study of cytomegalovirus exposure and HLA in healthy donors. Method: immunoSEQ multiplex PCR; TCRdb's copy keeps in-frame clones and lacks some. Here the sample spans hundreds of thousands of clones, about nine tenths being singletons. The specimen was PBMCs. The receptors derive from a woman between 18 and 29 years old in good health and CMV-seropositive. CDR3s include the opening cysteine and the closing phenylalanine or tryptophan. A D gene is named only where the DNA matches it firmly. A clone size is listed for some rows: how often the clone was seen (once, few, many), or a class if it is expanded.

d_call | j_call | clone_size | v_call | cdr3_nt | cdr3_aa
NA | TRBJ2-7 | once | TRBV30 | TGTGCCTGGAGTGTTATCGCCGGTGCAAGCGAGCAGTACTTC | CAWSVIAGASEQYF
NA | TRBJ2-2 | NA | TRBV5-4 | TGTGCCAGCAGCTCCGTAGAAGTGCGGAACACCGGGGAGCTGTTTTTT | CASSSVEVRNTGELFF
NA | TRBJ2-7 | NA | TRBV27 | TGTGCCAGCAGTTTATCTTCGTTGCGGTACGAGCAGTACTTC | CASSLSSLRYEQYF
TRBD2 | TRBJ2-1 | NA | TRBV11-3 | TGTGCCAGCAGCGCCGGGACTACTTACAATGAGCAGTTCTTC | CASSAGTTYNEQFF
TRBD1 | TRBJ2-3 | NA | TRBV9 | TGTGCCAGCAGCGGGACAGGGGACGGGGTCACAGATACGCAGTATTTT | CASSGTGDGVTDTQYF
NA | TRBJ1-1 | NA | TRBV27 | TGTGCCAGCAGGGTAGGCGGGGGCGCTGAAGCTTTCTTT | CASRVGGGAEAFF
TRBD1 | TRBJ2-7 | NA | TRBV6-1 | TGTGCCAGCAGTGACGGGACAGACTCTACCTACGAGCAGTACTTC | CASSDGTDSTYEQYF
NA | TRBJ2-7 | NA | TRBV11-3 | TGTGCCAGCAGCCCTGGTGGGGGGGCGTACGAGCAGTACTTC | CASSPGGGAYEQYF
TRBD2 | TRBJ2-1 | NA | TRBV10-3 | TGTGCCACTCAGGGACTAGCGGAGAACAATGAGCAGTTCTTC | CATQGLAENNEQFF
TRBD2 | TRBJ2-7 | NA | TRBV18 | TGTGCCAGCTCACCACGGGTCAGGGAGGGCGAGCAGTACTTC | CASSPRVREGEQYF
NA | TRBJ1-1 | NA | TRBV7-8 | TGTGCCAGCAGCTTGGTGAGAGTGAACACTGAAGCTTTCTTT | CASSLVRVNTEAFF
TRBD1 | TRBJ2-7 | NA | TRBV6-1 | TGTGCCAGCAGTCTACTAGGGACAGGGGACTACGAGCAGTACTTC | CASSLLGTGDYEQYF
NA | TRBJ2-7 | NA | TRBV5-1 | TGCGCCAGCAGCTTGGGGACACGCCTCGGCTACGAGCAGTACTTC | CASSLGTRLGYEQYF
NA | TRBJ1-1 | NA | TRBV19 | TGTGCCAGTAGTCCCTGGGAAGGGGGTGAAGCTTTCTTT | CASSPWEGGEAFF
NA | TRBJ2-5 | once | TRBV6-5 | TGTGCCAGCAGTCCGTGGGGGATCGGGAGTGAGACCCAGTACTTC | CASSPWGIGSETQYF
NA | TRBJ1-5 | NA | TRBV6-4 | TGTGCCAGCAGTCCCCAGGCGAATCAGCCCCAGCATTTT | CASSPQANQPQHF
NA | TRBJ1-3 | NA | TRBV9 | TGTGCCAGCAGCGAGGGACTGAGGGAGCTAGACACCATATATTTT | CASSEGLRELDTIYF
NA | TRBJ2-3 | once | TRBV9 | TGTGCCAGCAGCGTAGTCTCAGGGAATGCAGATACGCAGTATTTT | CASSVVSGNADTQYF
NA | TRBJ2-1 | NA | TRBV7-2 | TGTGCCAGCAGCCCGACCGCACCCCGAGGGCATGAGCAGTTCTTC | CASSPTAPRGHEQFF
TRBD1 | TRBJ2-4 | NA | TRBV30 | TGTGCCTGGAGTCAAACAGGGGAAGCCAAAAACATTCAGTACTTC | CAWSQTGEAKNIQYF
NA | TRBJ1-1 | NA | TRBV6-5 | TGTGCCAGCAGTTACGGTGGAAGGGGGGGCGATGAAGCTTTCTTT | CASSYGGRGGDEAFF
TRBD1 | TRBJ2-1 | NA | TRBV29-1 | TGCAGCTCGACGAGGGCAGGGGGCGGAAATGAGCAGTTCTTC | CSSTRAGGGNEQFF
NA | TRBJ1-2 | NA | TRBV28 | TGTGCCAGCAGTTACTTTAGGGGGTGGTTGGGCTACACCTTC | CASSYFRGWLGYTF
TRBD2 | TRBJ2-5 | NA | TRBV12-5 | TGTGCTAGTGAGCTAGCGGGAGAGGAAGAGACCCAGTACTTC | CASELAGEEETQYF
NA | TRBJ2-1 | NA | TRBV9 | TGTGCCAGCAGCGTAGGACAGGCGGTCTACAATGAGCAGTTCTTC | CASSVGQAVYNEQFF
TRBD1 | TRBJ1-4 | NA | TRBV19 | TGTGCCAGTAGTACGGGACAGGGGAAAAATGAAAAACTGTTTTTT | CASSTGQGKNEKLFF
NA | TRBJ1-1 | NA | TRBV28 | TGTGCCAGCAGTTTATGGGGGGAAGCGGGCACTGAAGCTTTCTTT | CASSLWGEAGTEAFF
TRBD1 | TRBJ1-1 | NA | TRBV25-1 | TGTGCCAGCAGTGAACCCGCCCTGACAGGGTATACTGAAGCTTTCTTT | CASSEPALTGYTEAFF
NA | TRBJ1-3 | NA | TRBV4-1 | TGCGCCAGCAGCCCCCGAGGGCGTTACTCTGGAAACACCATATATTTT | CASSPRGRYSGNTIYF
TRBD2 | TRBJ2-1 | NA | TRBV4-1 | TGCGCCAGCAGCCATGCCTTTTTAGCGGGGAACAATGAGCAGTTCTTC | CASSHAFLAGNNEQFF
NA | TRBJ2-1 | NA | TRBV7-7 | TGTGCTAGCAGCTTGGGGCAGGGCTCCTACAATGAGCAGTTCTTC | CASSLGQGSYNEQFF
TRBD2 | TRBJ2-3 | NA | TRBV10-3 | TGTGCCATCAGTGGTAGCGGGTTTAGCACAGATACGCAGTATTTT | CAISGSGFSTDTQYF
TRBD2 | TRBJ2-1 | NA | TRBV27 | TGTGCCAGCAGTTGGAACGGGGGGAATGAGCAGTTCTTC | CASSWNGGNEQFF
NA | TRBJ2-1 | once | TRBV30 | TGTGCCTGGAGTGGAATCGGGAGCTCCTACAATGAGCAGTTCTTC | CAWSGIGSSYNEQFF
TRBD1 | TRBJ1-4 | NA | TRBV5-1 | TGCGCCAGCAGCTTCACAGGGGCAGGGAGTGAAAAACTGTTTTTT | CASSFTGAGSEKLFF
NA | TRBJ1-4 | few | TRBV19 | TGTGCCAGTAGTACCCAGGGACTGTCTAAAGAACTGTTTTTT | CASSTQGLSKELFF
TRBD2 | TRBJ2-7 | NA | TRBV28 | TGTGCCAGCATTATTAGCGGGGCCGCCTACGAGCAGTACTTC | CASIISGAAYEQYF
TRBD1 | TRBJ2-6 | NA | TRBV28 | TGTGCCAGCACCCTCTTCCCGGGACAGGGAGGTTCTGGGGCCAACGTCCTGACTTTC | CASTLFPGQGGSGANVLTF
TRBD2 | TRBJ2-1 | NA | TRBV15 | TGTGCCACCAGCAGAGGGACGGGAGGAATCTACAATGAGCAGTTCTTC | CATSRGTGGIYNEQFF
TRBD2 | TRBJ2-5 | NA | TRBV5-6 | TGTGCCAGCAGCCCAGGACTAGCGGGAGGGCCGGTTGGGGAGACCCAGTACTTC | CASSPGLAGGPVGETQYF
TRBD1 | TRBJ2-2 | NA | TRBV2 | TGTGCCATAAAAGACAGGGGGTCCCCCCTCGAGAACACCGGGGAGCTGTTTTTT | CAIKDRGSPLENTGELFF